These 16 T cell receptor beta chains originate from one sample sequenced in a study of T-cell memory formation after mild COVID-19. Using its own MiXCR run on the 5' RACE reads, TCRdb lists one record per CDR3 protein. The table shows roughly 350,000 distinct CDR3 sequences, with over 20% occurring only once. The sequencing input was PBMCs or a T cell subset sorted from them (not recorded which). Receptors were obtained from an adult woman who had mild COVID-19 (a few samples of this study predate the infection). Cell type and time point are not known.

This clonotype occurred a few times. This rearrangement joins TRBV12-3 or TRBV12-4 to TRBJ1-2; TRBD1 is a possible D gene (6 bases). The CDR3 contains 17 residues. V was clipped by 0 bases and J by 4 bases, with 18 bases between them. The CDR3, as DNA: TGTGCCAGCAGTTTAGCGGGGGGCCTGGGAATTGGCTATGGCTACACCTTC. Translating gives CASSLAGGLGIGYGYTF.

The genes are TRBV11-2 and TRBJ1-2; D not certain. CDR3 length: 16 amino acids. V lost 3 bases to trimming and J lost 4 bases, with 18 bases between them. The germline CDR1 and CDR2 sequences are SGHAT and FQNNGV. The DNA for the CDR3 is TGTGCCAGCAGCTTGAGGCCCGTCAGTTATGTCTATGGCTACACCTTC. This sequence encodes CASSLRPVSYVYGYTF.

This clonotype was counted between two and nine times. V usage is TRBV10-3 and J usage is TRBJ2-7; TRBD1 matches 9 bases. V was clipped by 5 bases and J by 7 bases; unmatched bases: 12. Germline values: CDR1 ENHRY, CDR2 SYGVKD. The CDR3 covers 15 residues. Here the CDR3 reads CAISPQGAPLFEQYF. The CDR3 DNA reads as TGTGCCATCAGTCCACAGGGGGCCCCTTTGTTTGAGCAGTACTTC.

This clonotype was observed a few times. This sequence joins TRBV12-3 or TRBV12-4 and TRBJ2-5; D gene unclear. V was clipped by 6 bases and J by 7 bases, with 12 bases between them. The CDR3 consists of 12 residues. In DNA, the CDR3 is TGTGCCAGCAGCCGCCTCCCAGGGACCCAGTACTTC. It translates to CASSRLPGTQYF.

The V call is TRBV7-8, the J call TRBJ2-5, with D possibly TRBD1 on 6 matching bases. The germline V gene has CDR1 SGHVS and CDR2 FQNEAQ. CDR3 length equals 14 residues. Trimming took 4 bases from V and 7 from J, leaving 16 bases between them. CDR3 bases: TGTGCCAGCAGCTCGGACAGAGGGATTGGGACCCAGTACTTC. This gives the protein CASSSDRGIGTQYF. The variable domain in full, completed from reference TRBV7-8 and TRBJ2-5, reads GAGVSQSPRYKVAKRGQDVALRCDPISGHVSLFWYQQALGQGPEFLTYFQNEAQLDKSGLPSDRFFAERPEGSVSTLKIQRTQQEDSAVYLCASSSDRGIGTQYFGPGTRLLVL.

This clonotype has a count of ten or more. The genes are TRBV12-3 or TRBV12-4 and TRBJ2-3, with 9 bases lining up with TRBD2. V shed 6 bases and J 6 bases; nucleotides not matched to a gene: 7. The CDR3 has 14 residues. The CDR3 protein is CASSFSGGRDTQYF. The CDR3, as DNA: TGTGCCAGCAGCTTTAGCGGGGGTCGGGATACGCAGTATTTT.

There are a few counts of this clonotype. The genes are TRBV29-1 and TRBJ1-2, with D perhaps matching TRBD1 (6 bases). V was cut by 4 bases and J by 3 bases, with 12 bases left in between. CDR1 SQVTM and CDR2 ANQGSEA come from the germline V gene. The CDR3 is made up of 13 amino acids. This CDR3 reads CSVATGSDYGYTF. The CDR3 bases are TGCAGCGTTGCAACAGGGTCAGACTATGGCTACACCTTC.

This chain joins TRBV4-3 and TRBJ2-6; 7 positions match TRBD1. V was clipped by 1 base and J by 0 bases; unmatched bases: 3. The CDR3 spans 17 residues. Germline V lookup: CDR1 LGHNA, CDR2 YSLEER. The CDR3 region is CASSQGSGGSGANVLTF. CDR3 coding DNA: TGCGCCAGCAGCCAAGGGTCAGGGGGCTCTGGGGCCAACGTCCTGACTTTC.

This clonotype has just a few counts. The chain couples TRBV6-5 to TRBJ2-5; 13 nucleotides align to TRBD2. Germline V gene sequence: CDR1 MNHEY, CDR2 SVGAGI. This CDR3 is built from 15 residues. J lost 5 bases, V lost 6 bases, and 6 bases had no gene match. Here the CDR3 DNA reads TGTGCCAGCAGAGACGGACTAGCGGGAGTCGAGACCCAGTACTTC. It is translated as CASRDGLAGVETQYF.

This clonotype showed up many times. The chain links TRBV5-1 to TRBJ2-1; possibly TRBD1 or TRBD2 for D (5 bases each). This CDR3 has 15 residues. The V gene's germline CDR1 is SGHRS and CDR2 YFSETQ. V lost 4 bases to trimming and J lost 7 bases, with 18 bases between them. The CDR3 nucleotides are TGCGCCAGCAGCCTGCCTTTGGGGGTTGGGAATGAGCAGTTCTTC. It encodes CASSLPLGVGNEQFF.

This clonotype has only a few counts. This rearrangement joins TRBV9 to TRBJ2-7, with 10 bases aligning to TRBD2. CDR1 and CDR2 from the germline V gene are SGDLS and YYNGEE. The CDR3 is made up of 14 amino acids. V shed 4 bases and J 2 bases; nucleotides not matched to a gene: 3. The CDR3 sequence: CASSTGTSAYEQYF. The CDR3 DNA sequence: TGTGCCAGCAGCACCGGGACTAGCGCCTACGAGCAGTACTTC.

A single count supports this clonotype. The chain carries TRBV24-1 and TRBJ2-1; D may be TRBD2 (7 bases). CDR3 length: 15 amino acids. The germline V gene encodes CDR1 KGHDR and CDR2 SFDVKD. V was cut by 9 bases and J by 1 base, with 15 bases left in between. The CDR3 is CATQKGGTSYNEQFF. The CDR3 DNA reads as TGTGCCACCCAAAAGGGGGGGACATCCTACAATGAGCAGTTCTTC.

The chain links TRBV3-1 to TRBJ2-5; D is unresolved. This CDR3 region has 17 residues. V was trimmed by 1 base and J by 1 base, leaving 16 bases between them. CDR1 is LGHDT and CDR2 is YNNKEL in the germline V gene (reference sequence). CDR3 region: CASSQAPQTSFQETQYF. DNA for the CDR3: TGTGCCAGCAGCCAAGCTCCACAGACCAGCTTCCAAGAGACCCAGTACTTC.

J is TRBJ1-1 and V is TRBV18; D gene unclear. From germline, CDR1 is KGHSH and CDR2 LQKENI. The CDR3 is 15 residues long. V lost 5 bases to trimming and J lost 0 bases, with 13 bases between them. The CDR3 nucleotides are TGTGCCAGCTCAACTATGGGGAGGCTGAACACTGAAGCTTTCTTT. Amino acid sequence: CASSTMGRLNTEAFF. The full variable domain, its missing parts supplied by reference TRBV18 and TRBJ1-1, is NAGVMQNPRHLVRRRGQEARLRCSPMKGHSHVYWYRQLPEEGLKFMVYLQKENIIDESGMPKERFSAEFPKEGPSILRIQQVVRGDSAAYFCASSTMGRLNTEAFFGQGTRLTVV.

This clonotype was observed a few times. V usage is TRBV18 and J usage is TRBJ2-5; D is ambiguous. Germline V CDR1 and CDR2: KGHSH, LQKENI. CDR3 length: 12 amino acids. Trimming pared 6 bases from V and 5 bases from J, leaving 10 bases between. The CDR3 nucleotides are TGTGCCAGCTCTCCCACAGTGGAGACCCAGTACTTC. Translated: CASSPTVETQYF.

The chain couples TRBV9 to TRBJ1-1; the match to TRBD1 covers 11 bases. V dropped 3 bases and J dropped 2; count of bases not matched to a gene: 9. Germline lookup yields CDR1 SGDLS and CDR2 YYNGEE. The CDR3 runs to 17 residues. CDR3 protein: CASSELSGTGGNTEAFF. CDR3 coding DNA: TGTGCCAGCAGCGAATTATCCGGGACAGGGGGTAACACTGAAGCTTTCTTT.